One and the same sample provided the 22 T cell receptor beta chains below, sequenced in a study of blood T cell repertoires in COVID-19. Profiled with immunoSEQ multiplex PCR; TCRdb holds only in-frame clones, not every one. The profile shows tens of thousands of clones, roughly nine tenths of them singletons. Sequenced input: peripheral blood. Receptor source: a woman between 65 and 79 years old with acute or convalescent COVID-19.

This clone was picked up one time. The rearrangement joins TRBV11-2 to TRBJ1-2; D is unclear. The CDR3 contains 13 residues. The V gene lost 5 bases and the J gene lost 4 bases, with 11 bases spanning the gap. Germline-derived CDR1 and CDR2 are SGHAT and FQNNGV. The CDR3 spells CASSPGWGYGYTF. Here the CDR3 DNA reads TGTGCCAGCAGCCCGGGGTGGGGCTATGGCTACACCTTC.

The chain carries TRBV5-6 and TRBJ1-1, with D possibly being TRBD1 (6 bases). Trimming took 2 bases from V and 0 from J, leaving 11 bases between them. The CDR3 consists of 15 residues. Germline V gene sequence: CDR1 SGHDT, CDR2 YYEEEE. The CDR3, as DNA: TGTGCCAGCAGCTTTGGGGGCCCTATGAACACTGAAGCTTTCTTT. It yields the protein CASSFGGPMNTEAFF.

The rearrangement uses TRBV11-2 and TRBJ2-4; 11 nucleotides match TRBD1. Germline V lookup: CDR1 SGHAT, CDR2 FQNNGV. With 1 base clipped from V and 3 bases from J, the junction kept 11 bases outside the gene matches. CDR3 length equals 19 residues. The CDR3 DNA reads TGTGCCAGCAGCTTAGGCGTACCAAGGACAGGGGGCATCAAAAACATTCAGTACTTC. As protein: CASSLGVPRTGGIKNIQYF.

The V gene is TRBV29-1, the J gene TRBJ1-3; 8 bases align to TRBD1. From germline, CDR1 is SQVTM and CDR2 ANQGSEA. The CDR3 runs to 14 residues. Losses at the gene ends were 7 bases for V and 4 bases for J; bases not matched to a gene: 9. CDR3 sequence reads: CSAFPRQGGNTIYF. The CDR3 nucleotides read TGCAGCGCCTTCCCAAGACAGGGGGGAAACACCATATATTTT.

The chain combines TRBV27 with TRBJ1-4, with D uncertain. The ends were cut back, 6 bases at V and 5 bases at J, with 13 bases in the middle. Germline CDR1 and CDR2: MNHEY and SMNVEV (reference sequence). The CDR3 runs 14 residues. CDR3 coding DNA: TGTGCCAGCAGCTCAGTGGGCGCGAATGAAAAACTGTTTTTT. As protein: CASSSVGANEKLFF.

V usage is TRBV4-1 and J usage is TRBJ2-1; 9 bases are a match to TRBD1. The CDR3 sequence is 17 residues long. The V gene end was trimmed by 3 bases and the J gene end by 1 base; junction bases not matched to a gene: 7. Germline assignment: CDR1 MGHRA and CDR2 YSYEKL. DNA of the CDR3: TGCGCCAGCAGCCACAGACCGGGACAGGGTTCCTACAATGAGCAGTTCTTC. This codes for CASSHRPGQGSYNEQFF.

The genes are TRBV6-5 and TRBJ2-2; TRBD1 might be the D (5 bases). Germline CDR1 MNHEY, CDR2 SVGAGI. V was cut by 5 bases and J by 5 bases, with 12 bases left in between. This CDR3 has 14 residues. The CDR3 sequence: CASSLHQGTGELFF. The DNA of the CDR3 is TGTGCCAGCAGTCTTCACCAGGGAACCGGGGAGCTGTTTTTT.

V is TRBV27 and J is TRBJ1-4, with unresolved D. Trimming removed 5 bases from V and 3 bases from J, with 13 bases in between. Per germline, CDR1 MNHEY and CDR2 SMNVEV (reference sequence). The CDR3 has 15 residues. The CDR3 region has the DNA TGTGCCAGCAGTGTACGGGGAGGATCTAATGAAAAACTGTTTTTT. Protein sequence: CASSVRGGSNEKLFF.

In its sample, this clone was seen once. This sequence joins TRBV5-1 and TRBJ2-2, with D maybe TRBD1 (6 bases). This CDR3 has 13 residues. Between the trimmed V and J ends, which lost 2 bases and 5 bases, there was a span of 7 bases. CDR1 SGHRS and CDR2 YFSETQ come from the germline V gene. The CDR3 nucleotides read TGCGCCAGCAGCTTCCAGGGGACCGGGGAGCTGTTTTTT. Its translation is CASSFQGTGELFF.

The chain recombines TRBV2 with TRBJ2-7, with D possibly being TRBD1 (6 bases). V was cut by 6 bases and J by 4 bases, with 13 bases left in between. Germline V gene sequence: CDR1 SNHLY, CDR2 FYNNEI. The CDR3 contains 13 residues. The DNA for the CDR3 is TGTGCCAGCAGAATCGGGACATCTTACGAGCAGTACTTC. Protein product: CASRIGTSYEQYF.

V and J are TRBV5-4 and TRBJ2-5; no clear D gene. CDR3 size: 14 residues. Trimming removed 1 base from V and 4 bases from J, with 11 bases in between. The germline V gene encodes CDR1 SGHNT and CDR2 YYREEE (reference sequence). The CDR3 DNA follows: TGTGCCAGCAGCTTGCGTCAGGTGGGAGAGACCCAGTACTTC. Its protein is CASSLRQVGETQYF. The full variable domain, with the rest looked up from reference TRBV5-4 and TRBJ2-5, is ETGVTQSPTHLIKTRGQQVTLRCSSQSGHNTVSWYQQALGQGPQFIFQYYREEENGRGNFPPRFSGLQFPNYSSELNVNALELDDSALYLCASSLRQVGETQYFGPGTRLLVL.

The chain links TRBV18 to TRBJ1-2; possibly TRBD1 for D (5 bases). The germline CDR1 and CDR2 sequences are KGHSH and LQKENI. There are 15 residues in the CDR3. Trimming cost V 5 bases and J 8 bases, with 21 bases left between them. CDR3 nucleotide sequence: TGTGCCAGCTCAGCGGACGGACAAAGACTCTCGGGCTACACCTTC. Encoded protein: CASSADGQRLSGYTF.

The genes are TRBV15 and TRBJ1-2; 9 bases fit TRBD1. The CDR3 is made up of 16 amino acids. Per the germline V gene, CDR1 is LNHNV and CDR2 is YYDKDF (reference sequence). The junction had 12 bases not matched to a gene; V was cut back by 2 bases and J by 8 bases. CDR3 in DNA: TGTGCCACCAGCAGAATTCTGGACAGGGGAGGCGGAGGCTACACCTTC. Translated: CATSRILDRGGGGYTF.

This clone was observed a single time. The sample holds other DNA sequences that translate to the same CDR3. The chain employs TRBV5-1 and TRBJ2-6; maybe TRBD1 (7 bases). Germline loops: CDR1 SGHRS, CDR2 YFSETQ. V was shortened by 0 bases and J by 1 base, with 8 bases between the two germline ends. The length of the CDR3 is 16 residues. DNA for the CDR3: TGCGCCAGCAGCTTGGCAGGGGGGTCTGGGGCCAACGTCCTGACTTTC. This encodes CASSLAGGSGANVLTF.

This sequence joins TRBV5-1 and TRBJ2-1, with 10 bases matching TRBD2. This CDR3 has 16 amino acids. J gave up 10 bases and V 0 bases, and 10 bases lay outside the gene matches. Germline V lookup: CDR1 SGHRS, CDR2 YFSETQ. The CDR3 bases are TGCGCCAGCAGCTTGGCTAGCGGGAGAGGATTGCTAGAGCAGTTCTTC. It specifies CASSLASGRGLLEQFF.

J is TRBJ2-7 and V is TRBV30, with D tentatively TRBD1 (5 bases). Per germline, CDR1 GTSNPN and CDR2 SVGIG (reference sequence). The CDR3 covers 15 residues. V was cut by 8 bases and J by 1 base, with 21 bases left in between. The CDR3 loop reads CARYPLAGNSYEQYF. The CDR3 nucleotides are TGTGCCAGATACCCATTGGCAGGGAATTCCTACGAGCAGTACTTC. Full variable domain (remainder filled in from reference TRBV30 and TRBJ2-7): SQTIHQWPATLVQPVGSPLSLECTVEGTSNPNLYWYRQAAGRGLQLLFYSVGIGQISSEVPQNLSASRPQDRQFILSSKKLLLSDSGFYLCARYPLAGNSYEQYFGPGTRLTVT.

The chain carries TRBV10-2 and TRBJ2-7; 9 bases align to TRBD1. J gave up 5 bases and V 0 bases, and 8 bases lay outside the gene matches. Germline V lookup: CDR1 WSHSY, CDR2 SAAADI. This CDR3 region has 16 residues. The CDR3 bases are TGCGCCAGCAGTGAGTCTGAGACAGGGGGTAGGGACGAGCAGTACGTC. Protein product: CASSESETGGRDEQYV.

The chain links TRBV6-5 to TRBJ2-5, with TRBD2 matching over 8 bases. CDR1 and CDR2 from the germline V gene are MNHEY and SVGAGI. The CDR3 has 14 amino acids. Trimming at V came to 0 bases and at J to 7 bases, leaving 4 bases not matched to a gene. CDR3 residues: CASSYSAGVRTQYF. Written as DNA, the CDR3 is TGTGCCAGCAGTTACTCAGCGGGAGTCCGGACCCAGTACTTC.

V usage is TRBV21-1 and J usage is TRBJ2-3; the table's D gene call, TRBD2, was not cross checked with the DNA. TRBV21-1 is a documented pseudogene. CDR3 size: 19 residues. The CDR3 region is CASSGRTSGSPKLSDTQYF. CDR3 sequence (DNA): TGTGCCAGCAGCGGGCGGACTAGCGGGAGCCCCAAGTTGTCAGATACGCAGTATTTT.

J is TRBJ1-6 and V is TRBV10-3; D is uncertain. V was shortened by 6 bases and J by 7 bases, with 10 bases between the two germline ends. CDR3 length equals 13 residues. Germline V gene sequence: CDR1 ENHRY, CDR2 SYGVKD. CDR3 in amino acids: CAIRNELNSPLHF. DNA for the CDR3: TGTGCCATCAGGAACGAACTGAATTCACCCCTCCACTTT.

The genes are TRBV5-1 and TRBJ1-4; D gene uncertain. CDR1 and CDR2 from the germline V gene are SGHRS and YFSETQ. With 0 bases removed from V and 6 bases from J, the gap between germline ends came to 9 bases. The length of the CDR3 is 14 residues. The CDR3 region is CASSLDGAYEKLFF. DNA of the CDR3: TGCGCCAGCAGCTTGGACGGAGCCTATGAAAAACTGTTTTTT.

This chain joins TRBV28 and TRBJ2-1, with 15 bases lining up with TRBD2. J was trimmed by 7 bases and V by 6 bases; bases with no gene match: 7. The CDR3 consists of 16 residues. CDR1 is MDHEN and CDR2 is SYDVKM in the germline V gene. CDR3 in DNA: TGTGCCAGCAGCTCAATGGGACTAGCGGGAGGTAATGAGCAGTTCTTC. Its protein is CASSSMGLAGGNEQFF.